This T cell receptor beta chain was recorded in a study of cytotoxic CD8 clonotypes in ibrutinib-treated CLL. Whole-study findings and limits: The times at which samples were taken varied between sustained-remission and progressing patients. On treatment, the uncommon public clonotypes contracted or remained stable. Clonality was higher at ibrutinib response and returned toward baseline at progression.

The targeted sequencing depth was 1 in 200,000 to 1 in 1 million T cells. The protocol was immunoSEQ multiplex PCR, while the TCRdb copy is restricted to in-frame clones and leaves out a portion. The sample shows about 150,000 clones, 79% of them seen only once. The germline V gene encodes CDR1 MDHEN and CDR2 SYDVKM. Trimming cost V 5 bases and J 3 bases, with 11 bases left between them. This CDR3 has 14 residues. As concerns this clone: What it binds is not known.

This chain links TRBV28 with TRBJ2-1, with D perhaps matching TRBD1 (6 bases). This sequence originates from a human donor with chronic lymphocytic leukemia. Sequenced material: PBMCs, taken after 12 months of ibrutinib treatment. This CDR3 is CASSQGQRYNEQFF. In DNA, the CDR3 is TGTGCCAGCAGTCAAGGACAGCGCTACAATGAGCAGTTCTTC.